The 14 T cell receptor beta chains below all came from one sample that was sequenced in a study of OX40 agonist ivuxolimab in advanced cancers. The repertoire was sequenced with immunoSEQ multiplex PCR; TCRdb's copy has only in-frame clones and lacks some. The sample carries about 50,000 clones, over 80% recorded once. Source: CD4+ or CD8+ T cells sorted from blood, taken in a trial of the OX40 agonist ivuxolimab. These receptors originate from an adult with an advanced solid tumor such as melanoma, head and neck, liver or kidney cancer.

The chain has TRBV27 and TRBJ2-1; 11 bases map to TRBD2. After removal of 5 bases from V and 3 bases from J, the junction contained 6 bases not matched to a gene. The V gene's germline CDR1 is MNHEY and CDR2 SMNVEV (reference sequence). This CDR3 comprises 16 residues. Here the CDR3 reads CASSPGTSGLYNEQFF. The CDR3 bases are TGTGCCAGCAGTCCAGGGACTAGCGGCCTCTACAATGAGCAGTTCTTC.

The table lists this clone with a count of one. The CDR3 protein is CASSKVPEYGYTF. CDR3 in DNA: TGTGCCAGCAGCAAAGTTCCGGAATATGGCTACACCTTC. V gene TRBV21-1 combines with J gene TRBJ1-2. TRBV21-1 is tagged as a pseudogene. There are 13 residues in the CDR3.

This sequence joins TRBV5-6 and TRBJ2-2; the D gene is possibly TRBD2 (5 bases). Germline values: CDR1 SGHDT, CDR2 YYEEEE. Deletions cut 5 bases from V and 8 bases from J, with 19 bases between. The CDR3 contains 15 residues. CDR3 protein: CASRLTGSIAGELFF. The CDR3 nucleotides read TGTGCCAGCAGGCTAACCGGATCAATAGCGGGGGAGCTGTTTTTT.

The J gene is TRBJ2-7, the V gene TRBV4-1; D remains unclear. The CDR3 is made up of 13 amino acids. Germline-derived CDR1 and CDR2 are MGHRA and YSYEKL. Trimming shortened V by 4 bases and J by 3 bases, and 10 bases separated the two germline ends. CDR3 DNA: TGCGCCAGCAGCCTAGGCTACATCTACGAGCAGTACTTC. Translation gives CASSLGYIYEQYF.

V is TRBV6-5 and J is TRBJ2-7, with no clear D. The V end was cut by 0 bases, the J end by 0 bases, with 12 bases between. The CDR3 runs to 16 residues. Germline V gene lookup returns CDR1 MNHEY and CDR2 SVGAGI. Written as DNA, the CDR3 is TGTGCCAGCAGTTACTCAGTCTCCTATCGCTCCTACGAGCAGTACTTC. Its protein is CASSYSVSYRSYEQYF.

This chain uses TRBV5-6 with TRBJ2-2; D is ambiguous. V was clipped by 0 bases and J by 6 bases, with 3 bases between them. The V gene's germline CDR1 is SGHDT and CDR2 YYEEEE. There are 12 residues in the CDR3. Here the CDR3 DNA reads TGTGCCAGCAGCTTGGGGTCCGGGGAGCTGTTTTTT. Amino acid sequence: CASSLGSGELFF.

The chain couples TRBV11-2 to TRBJ2-3, with D maybe TRBD2 (5 bases). The CDR3 has 16 amino acids. Trimming pared 0 bases from V and 0 bases from J, leaving 10 bases between. Germline V gene data show CDR1 as SGHAT and CDR2 as FQNNGV. The CDR3 reads CASSLDFRESTDTQYF. The CDR3 DNA is TGTGCCAGCAGCTTAGATTTCCGGGAAAGCACAGATACGCAGTATTTT.

The gene calls are TRBV2 and TRBJ1-2; D gene uncertain. CDR1 is SNHLY and CDR2 is FYNNEI in the germline V gene. V lost 6 bases and J lost 2, with 7 bases in between. The CDR3 is 12 residues long. For the CDR3, the DNA is TGTGCCAGCAGAACCATCAACTATGGCTACACCTTC. Its protein product is CASRTINYGYTF.

This chain links TRBV5-4 with TRBJ2-7; the match to TRBD1 covers 8 bases. This CDR3 is built from 16 residues. The V gene's germline CDR1 is SGHNT and CDR2 YYREEE (reference sequence). V dropped 0 bases and J dropped 5; count of bases not matched to a gene: 10. The CDR3 loop is CASSLADLPTGDEQYF. DNA for the CDR3: TGTGCCAGCAGCTTGGCGGATTTACCGACAGGGGACGAGCAGTACTTC.

J is TRBJ2-7 and V is TRBV4-3; TRBD1 might be the D (6 bases). The ends were cut back, 4 bases at V and 2 bases at J, with 12 bases in the middle. The germline V gene has CDR1 LGHNA and CDR2 YSLEER. This CDR3 comprises 14 residues. In nucleotides, the CDR3 is TGCGCCAGCAGCCGTTTTACAGGGACCTACGAGCAGTACTTC. The encoded protein is CASSRFTGTYEQYF.

The rearrangement joins TRBV28 to TRBJ2-1; D remains ambiguous. The CDR3 consists of 13 residues. The V end was cut by 5 bases, the J end by 4 bases, with 9 bases between. Looked up from germline, CDR1 is MDHEN and CDR2 is SYDVKM. The chain's CDR3 is CASSPVGYNEQFF. The CDR3 DNA follows: TGTGCCAGCAGTCCGGTGGGATACAATGAGCAGTTCTTC.

The genes are TRBV5-6 and TRBJ2-4; no firm D call. The CDR3 runs 14 residues. Trimming took off 2 bases at V and 6 bases at J, with 12 bases between the two ends. Germline V CDR1 and CDR2: SGHDT, YYEEEE. The DNA for the CDR3 is TGTGCCAGCAGCTTCGTCCAGGCTGCAAACATTCAGTACTTC. It codes for CASSFVQAANIQYF.

This chain uses TRBV13 with TRBJ2-3; weak D call: TRBD2 (6 bases). Deletions cut 7 bases from V and 0 bases from J, with 23 bases between. This CDR3 contains 18 residues. Germline V gives CDR1 PRHDT, CDR2 FYEKMQ (reference sequence). The CDR3 spells CASTLPSGVSPSTDTQYF. The CDR3 nucleotides are TGTGCCAGCACCCTCCCCTCGGGGGTCAGCCCTAGCACAGATACGCAGTATTTT.

This chain joins TRBV18 and TRBJ2-7; no reliable D call. CDR3 length equals 14 residues. Germline V gene sequence: CDR1 KGHSH, CDR2 LQKENI. The V gene lost 6 bases and the J gene lost 2 bases, with 14 bases spanning the gap. The CDR3 here is CASSLDGLTYEQYF. CDR3 DNA: TGTGCCAGCTCCCTGGACGGATTAACCTACGAGCAGTACTTC.